The 29 T cell receptor beta chains presented below share a single source sample, sequenced in a study of blood T cell repertoires in COVID-19. The method was immunoSEQ multiplex PCR; TCRdb's version includes in-frame clones alone and lacks a portion of them. The top ten hold about 3% of the sample, which has about 27,000 clones, approximately 90% seen once. Sequences were obtained from peripheral blood. The source of these receptors is a human donor in a cohort sampled during active COVID-19.

V gene TRBV12-3 or TRBV12-4 combines with J gene TRBJ1-2; no clear D gene. The V gene lost 6 bases and the J gene lost 7 bases, with 12 bases spanning the gap. This CDR3 spans 12 amino acids. This chain's CDR3 is CASSLGGSGYTF. The CDR3 DNA follows: TGTGCCAGCAGCCTGGGCGGGAGTGGCTACACCTTC.

The chain joins TRBV11-3 to TRBJ2-7; D possibly corresponds to TRBD1 (6 bases). V was shortened by 5 bases and J by 1 base, with 12 bases between the two germline ends. Germline loops: CDR1 SGHNT, CDR2 YENEEA. The CDR3 spans 14 residues. The CDR3 DNA reads TGTGCCAGCAGCCTGAACCAGGGGTCCTACGAGCAGTACTTC. This encodes CASSLNQGSYEQYF. Full variable domain (missing parts from reference TRBV11-3 and TRBJ2-7): EAGVVQSPRYKIIEKKQPVAFWCNPISGHNTLYWYLQNLGQGPELLIRYENEEAVDDSQLPKDRFSAERLKGVDSTLKIQPAELGDSAVYLCASSLNQGSYEQYFGPGTRLTVT.

The chain combines TRBV6-2 or TRBV6-3 with TRBJ1-2; TRBD1 aligns across 8 bases. The germline V gene encodes CDR1 MNHEY and CDR2 SVGEGT. V was clipped by 1 base and J by 4 bases; unmatched bases: 5. The CDR3 sequence is 15 residues long. In nucleotides, the CDR3 is TGTGCCAGCAGTTACTGGACAGGGCACACCTATGGCTACACCTTC. Its protein is CASSYWTGHTYGYTF.

V and J are TRBV9 and TRBJ2-6, with D perhaps TRBD1 (7 bases). Germline V gives CDR1 SGDLS, CDR2 YYNGEE. There are 18 residues in the CDR3. V dropped 3 bases and J dropped 0 bases, with 16 bases sitting between them. The CDR3 region has the DNA TGTGCCAGCAGCGGGCGGGACAGCCCATTCTCTGGGGCCAACGTCCTGACTTTC. This codes for CASSGRDSPFSGANVLTF.

With regard to this clone: A junction end diverges from the germline sequence, so it may reflect a read error. The chain recombines TRBV11-2 with TRBJ2-1; 8 bases match TRBD1. Looked up from germline, CDR1 is SGHAT and CDR2 is FQNNGV. CDR3 length: 17 residues. The CDR3 region has the DNA TGTGCCAGCAGCCTAGATGGCTGGACAGGGTTGAACAATGAGCAGTTCTTC. This translates into CASSLDGWTGLNNEQFF.

V usage is TRBV18 and J usage is TRBJ1-1, with a possible D match to TRBD1 (5 bases). V was clipped by 1 base and J by 8 bases, with 5 bases between them. The CDR3 is 11 amino acids. In germline, CDR1 is KGHSH, CDR2 LQKENI. The CDR3 sequence is CASSPHREAFF. The CDR3 coding sequence is TGTGCCAGCTCACCACACAGGGAAGCTTTCTTT.

This chain joins TRBV6-4 and TRBJ1-6, with D perhaps matching TRBD1 (6 bases). Trimming shortened V by 5 bases and J by 6 bases, and 11 bases separated the two germline ends. Germline CDR1 is MRHNA and CDR2 is SNTAGT. The CDR3 covers 14 residues. CDR3 DNA: TGTGCCAGCAGTCAAGACAGGTTTAATTCACCCCTCCACTTT. Protein product: CASSQDRFNSPLHF.

The J gene is TRBJ2-2, the V gene TRBV19; D not resolved. The CDR3 loop spans 13 amino acids. Germline values: CDR1 LNHDA, CDR2 SQIVND (reference sequence). The ends were cut back, 4 bases at V and 7 bases at J, with 10 bases in the middle. DNA for the CDR3: TGTGCCAGTAGTACCTCTGTTTTCGGGGAGCTGTTTTTT. This encodes CASSTSVFGELFF.

The chain uses TRBV6-5 and TRBJ1-1; a weak D match, TRBD1 (5 bases). The CDR3 totals 14 residues. V lost 4 bases, J lost 4 bases, and 13 bases lay in between. Germline V gene lookup returns CDR1 MNHEY and CDR2 SVGAGI. In nucleotides, the CDR3 is TGTGCCAGCAGTTCCCACAGGCCCGGCACTGAAGCTTTCTTT. It specifies CASSSHRPGTEAFF.

The chain carries TRBV30 and TRBJ1-1, with a possible D match to TRBD1 (5 bases). V was pared by 4 bases and J by 0 bases, with 21 bases between. CDR1 is GTSNPN, CDR2 SVGIG, per germline (reference sequence). This CDR3 contains 17 residues. The CDR3 nucleotides read TGTGCCTGGAACCCCCACGGGGGTGGGCAAATGAACACTGAAGCTTTCTTT. Protein product: CAWNPHGGGQMNTEAFF.

On this clone itself: One end of the junction fails to match germline, which may point to a read error. This chain links TRBV3-1 (or the pseudogene TRBV3-2) with TRBJ2-5, with D possibly TRBD2 on 5 matching bases. CDR1 is LGHDT and CDR2 is YNNKEL in the germline V gene (reference sequence). This CDR3 comprises 17 residues. In nucleotides, the CDR3 is TGTGTCAGCAGCCAGGAAGATGGTTCCGGGGTCGGGGAGACCCAGTACTTC. Translated: CVSSQEDGSGVGETQYF.

V is TRBV7-2 and J is TRBJ2-5; D is unclear. The CDR3 is made up of 13 amino acids. The V end was cut by 1 base, the J end by 5 bases, with 8 bases between. From germline, CDR1 is SGHTA and CDR2 FQGNSA. CDR3 region: CASSLEYAETQYF. CDR3 nucleotide sequence: TGTGCCAGCAGCTTAGAATATGCGGAGACCCAGTACTTC.

This sequence joins TRBV6-8 and TRBJ2-7; D may be TRBD1 (5 bases). CDR3 length: 15 residues. Germline values: CDR1 MNHGY, CDR2 SAAAGT. With 6 bases removed from V and 7 bases from J, the gap between germline ends came to 22 bases. The CDR3 loop reads CASRVPPGPGREQYF. In DNA form, the CDR3 reads TGTGCCAGCAGAGTCCCACCAGGGCCGGGTCGAGAGCAGTACTTC.

The chain recombines TRBV7-9 with TRBJ2-7; D may be TRBD2 (6 bases). Germline V lookup: CDR1 SEHNR, CDR2 FQNEAQ (reference sequence). V lost 1 base to trimming and J lost 3 bases, with 10 bases between them. This CDR3 region has 14 residues. This chain's CDR3 is CASSLGGIRYEQYF. In nucleotides, the CDR3 is TGTGCCAGCAGCTTAGGCGGGATACGCTACGAGCAGTACTTC.

J is TRBJ2-5 and V is TRBV2; D unclear. The CDR3 loop spans 12 amino acids. The germline gives CDR1 SNHLY, CDR2 FYNNEI. V was shortened by 7 bases and J by 4 bases, with 10 bases between the two germline ends. CDR3 loop: CASNRVGETQYF. The CDR3 DNA reads as TGTGCCAGCAACCGGGTAGGAGAGACCCAGTACTTC.

The CDR3 here is CATGTVQETQYF. The DNA for the CDR3 is TGTGCCACCGGGACAGTCCAAGAGACCCAGTACTTC. J is TRBJ2-5 and V is TRBV10-3, with 7 bases that match TRBD1. V shed 10 bases, J shed 1 base, and the junction held 3 bases outside the gene matches. The CDR3 loop spans 12 amino acids. The germline V gene has CDR1 ENHRY and CDR2 SYGVKD.

The rearrangement joins TRBV7-2 to TRBJ2-2, with a weak D call TRBD1 (5 bases). CDR1 and CDR2 (germline): SGHTA, FQGNSA. V dropped 1 base and J dropped 3 bases, with 18 bases sitting between them. The CDR3 has 18 residues. The CDR3 sequence: CASSLVGRARGYTGELFF. CDR3 bases: TGTGCCAGCAGCTTAGTGGGGCGTGCTAGGGGTTACACCGGGGAGCTGTTTTTT.

This clone was detected only once. The chain is built from TRBV19 and TRBJ2-1; tentative D call: TRBD1 (6 bases). The V gene's germline CDR1 is LNHDA and CDR2 SQIVND (reference sequence). The CDR3 covers 15 residues. V gave up 1 base and J gave up 5 bases, with 12 bases separating them. Here the CDR3 DNA reads TGTGCCAGTAGTATAGTTAGGACAGCCAACAATGAGCAGTTCTTC. Amino acids: CASSIVRTANNEQFF.

V and J are TRBV9 and TRBJ1-3; D uncertain. Per germline, CDR1 SGDLS and CDR2 YYNGEE. The CDR3 runs to 15 residues. Trimming pared 3 bases from V and 4 bases from J, leaving 14 bases between. The CDR3 loop is CASSAIAAEGNTIYF. CDR3 nucleotides: TGTGCCAGCAGCGCTATTGCTGCGGAAGGAAACACCATATATTTT.

This clone appeared a few times. The V gene is TRBV7-8, the J gene TRBJ2-2; no reliable D call. The ends were cut back, 2 bases at V and 0 bases at J, with 10 bases in the middle. Germline-derived CDR1 and CDR2 are SGHVS and FQNEAQ. The CDR3 spans 16 residues. CDR3 sequence: CASSLLVSANTGELFF. As DNA, the CDR3 is TGTGCCAGCAGCTTATTGGTCAGCGCGAACACCGGGGAGCTGTTTTTT.

CDR3 loop: CATSDFREYVYEQYF. The CDR3 DNA is TGTGCCACCAGTGATTTCAGGGAATATGTGTACGAGCAGTACTTC. J is TRBJ2-7 and V is TRBV24-1; D may be TRBD1 (5 bases). The germline V gene encodes CDR1 KGHDR and CDR2 SFDVKD. V was cut by 1 base and J by 4 bases, with 13 bases left in between. This CDR3 comprises 15 residues.

The chain is built from TRBV4-1 and TRBJ1-6; 8 bases fit TRBD1. Trimming took 1 base from V and 8 from J; bases not matched to a gene: 4. The CDR3 is 15 residues long. The V gene's germline CDR1 is MGHRA and CDR2 YSYEKL. This chain's CDR3 is CASSQGTGWYSPLHF. As DNA, the CDR3 is TGCGCCAGCAGCCAAGGGACAGGGTGGTATTCACCCCTCCACTTT.

The rearrangement joins TRBV6-2 or TRBV6-3 to TRBJ2-7; 9 bases are a match to TRBD1. Per the germline V gene, CDR1 is MNHEY and CDR2 is SVGEGT. The trim removed 6 bases at V and 4 bases at J, leaving 10 bases unmatched. CDR3 length: 15 residues. CDR3 amino acids: CASSQTTGGLYEQYF. CDR3 nucleotides: TGTGCCAGCAGCCAAACGACAGGGGGGTTATACGAGCAGTACTTC.

The V call is TRBV29-1, the J call TRBJ2-7; weak D call: TRBD2 (7 bases). Germline CDR1 SQVTM, CDR2 ANQGSEA. V was trimmed by 8 bases and J by 5 bases, leaving 22 bases between them. The CDR3 contains 14 residues. The CDR3, as DNA: TGCAGCTCTGACGAGGGAGGGGGTATCCACGAGCAGTACTTC. It encodes CSSDEGGGIHEQYF.

The V gene is TRBV29-1, the J gene TRBJ2-5, with D uncertain. The CDR3 runs 14 residues. CDR1 is SQVTM and CDR2 is ANQGSEA in the germline V gene. V was trimmed by 7 bases and J by 0 bases, leaving 15 bases between them. Here the CDR3 reads CSATLQSYQETQYF. In DNA form, the CDR3 reads TGCAGCGCCACCCTACAGTCTTACCAAGAGACCCAGTACTTC. Using reference TRBV29-1 and TRBJ2-5 for the parts outside the CDR3, the full variable domain is SAVISQKPSRDICQRGTSLTIQCQVDSQVTMMFWYRQQPGQSLTLIATANQGSEATYESGFVIDKFPISRPNLTFSTLTVSNMSPEDSSIYLCSATLQSYQETQYFGPGTRLLVL.

This chain joins TRBV5-1 and TRBJ1-2; 9 nucleotides agree with TRBD1. The V gene's germline CDR1 is SGHRS and CDR2 YFSETQ. This CDR3 contains 14 residues. The junction had 11 bases not matched to a gene; V was cut back by 7 bases and J by 7 bases. The CDR3 protein is CASYDRQGVGGYTF. In DNA form, the CDR3 reads TGCGCCAGCTATGACCGACAGGGGGTTGGTGGCTACACCTTC.

The J gene is TRBJ2-7, the V gene TRBV24-1, with 10 bases that match TRBD1. Germline V gives CDR1 KGHDR, CDR2 SFDVKD. J was trimmed by 6 bases and V by 3 bases; bases with no gene match: 4. The CDR3 covers 14 residues. The CDR3 bases are TGTGCCACCAGTGATACGGGGACAGGGGTCGAGCAGTACTTC. Translating it yields CATSDTGTGVEQYF.

V and J are TRBV5-1 and TRBJ2-2, with 7 bases identical to TRBD2. Trimming removed 3 bases from V and 1 base from J; junction bases left unmatched: 9. Germline V gene sequence: CDR1 SGHRS, CDR2 YFSETQ. This CDR3 has 17 residues. CDR3 bases: TGCGCCAGCAGCTCCGGCTCTAGCGGAGGGAACACCGGGGAGCTGTTTTTT. Its translation: CASSSGSSGGNTGELFF. Full variable domain (outside the CDR3, taken from reference TRBV5-1 and TRBJ2-2): KAGVTQTPRYLIKTRGQQVTLSCSPISGHRSVSWYQQTPGQGLQFLFEYFSETQRNKGNFPGRFSGRQFSNSRSEMNVSTLELGDSALYLCASSSGSSGGNTGELFFGEGSRLTVL.

V is TRBV15 and J is TRBJ2-6; D is unresolved. CDR1 and CDR2 (germline): LNHNV, YYDKDF (reference sequence). Trimming pared 1 base from V and 0 bases from J, leaving 4 bases between. The CDR3 loop spans 15 amino acids. The CDR3, as DNA: TGTGCCACCAGCAGAGCGGGCTCTGGGGCCAACGTCCTGACTTTC. Protein sequence: CATSRAGSGANVLTF.